This T cell receptor (beta chain) is drawn from a study of spatial heterogeneity in lung cancer. Study background: Within tumor regions, the number of TCR transcripts tracked closely with a T cell module score obtained from matched bulk RNA-seq. A unique TCR and UMI combination showed up more than ten times in raw reads, on average. Study outcomes and limitations: Tracking of ubiquitous and regional nonsynonymous mutations by counts of ubiquitous and regional expanded TCRs, respectively, was seen. Counts of expanded alpha and beta TCRs within tumors tracked the tumor nonsynonymous mutation count.

TCRdb fed the 5' RACE reads into MiXCR, producing one record per CDR3 protein. The data contain several thousand distinct CDR3 sequences, 6.5% to 8.5% of them singletons. Stated time point: sample taken at primary tumor resection. The sequenced material consisted of unsorted whole RNA from tumor, nontumor lung or frozen PBMC. The CDR3 sequence is 16 residues long. Germline assignment: CDR1 MDHEN and CDR2 SYDVKM. V lost 7 bases and J lost 0, with 16 bases in between. This clonotype is medium-sized (0.01 to 0.1%). Its antigen remains unidentified. The TCR originated in a female donor with early-stage non-small cell lung cancer. The rearrangement uses TRBV28 and TRBJ2-4; possibly TRBD1 for D (6 bases). The sample was lung tumor tissue, taken at surgery. The CDR3 here is CASMGAIERAKNIQYF. The CDR3 DNA reads TGTGCCAGCATGGGGGCAATAGAAAGAGCCAAAAACATTCAGTACTTC.